This T cell receptor (beta chain) was found in a study of regulatory T cells in long-lasting Graves disease. Study-wide findings and caveats: Compared with new cases, persistent Graves' patients showed reduced TCR diversity. The small sample size may have reduced accuracy.

Arm-PCR with iRepertoire HTBI primers amplified the CDR3 regions for these TCR beta libraries. TCRdb redid the calling of the multiplex PCR reads with MiXCR, one entry per CDR3 protein. Seen here are around 460,000 distinct CDR3 sequences, 20% to 25% observed once, and the top ten hold around 7%. Time point of the sample: persistent/refractory GD, antithyroid drugs over 5 years with positive TRAb. PBMC RNA was the source of the TCR library. Staff took 7.5 to 9.5 milliliters of peripheral blood and put it into EDTA tubes. This clonotype was found a few times. Antigen specificity is unknown. This TCR was sampled from a female donor with Graves disease. Sequencing was performed on peripheral blood mononuclear cells (PBMCs), taken when the disease was refractory, from a patient treated with antithyroid drugs.

CDR3 sequence: CSAFRGVNTEAFF. The CDR3 nucleotides are TGCAGCGCCTTCAGGGGAGTGAACACTGAAGCTTTCTTT. The chain uses TRBV29-1 and TRBJ1-1, with D maybe TRBD1 (6 bases). This CDR3 has 13 amino acids. V lost 7 bases and J lost 0, with 12 bases in between. Germline CDR1 SQVTM, CDR2 ANQGSEA. Full variable domain (outside the CDR3, taken from reference TRBV29-1 and TRBJ1-1): SAVISQKPSRDICQRGTSLTIQCQVDSQVTMMFWYRQQPGQSLTLIATANQGSEATYESGFVIDKFPISRPNLTFSTLTVSNMSPEDSSIYLCSAFRGVNTEAFFGQGTRLTVV.